Given below is one TCR beta chain in context. Its antigen is unknown. Trimming took 4 bases from V and 0 from J; bases not matched to a gene: 6. CDR1 is SGDLS and CDR2 is YYNGEE in the germline V gene. The CDR3 runs to 16 residues. PCR was performed using 60 Vbeta and 13 Jbeta primers. Sequencing used immunoSEQ multiplex PCR; TCRdb keeps in-frame clones, though not all of them. Of about 120,000 clones detected, 65% to 80% appear once; the ten largest clones hold about 2.6%. The data were taken from a study of cytomegalovirus exposure and HLA in healthy donors. Findings of the study overall: As a later analysis showed, a missense DCLRE1C variant was linked to trimming of TCR beta V- and J-genes. Despite most TCR sequences being rare, some public TCRs occurred in many donors. TRBV6-2, TRBV6-3 and some other V segments were excluded as indistinguishable.

The TCR was taken from a middle-aged woman in good health and CMV-seropositive. Specimen: PBMCs. This sequence joins TRBV9 and TRBJ2-2, with 7 nucleotides matching TRBD2. The CDR3 DNA follows: TGTGCCAGCAGCAAAAGCGGGACGGCGAACACCGGGGAGCTGTTTTTT. Its translation: CASSKSGTANTGELFF.